The clone carrying this TCR beta chain has more than one count but fewer than ten. Its antigen is unidentified. This specimen belongs to a study of T cell clonotyping in hematopoietic cell transplantation. Turning to the study itself: Recipient blood drawn about 28 days pretransplant and days 30, 100, 180 after. Study findings and constraints: Pathologically expanded recipient clonotypes increased progressively from day 30 to day 180 as diversity fell. Higher Inverse Simpson Index values in graft donor and pretransplant recipient predicted broader posttransplant TCR diversity.

Clones were sequenced by immunoSEQ multiplex PCR, and TCRdb holds only the in-frame ones, with some missing. This table has 13,000 to 15,000 clones, about 56% appearing once. V was clipped by 0 bases and J by 2 bases, with 11 bases between them. CDR3 length equals 15 residues. The germline V gene has CDR1 SGHVS and CDR2 FQNEAQ. The rearrangement uses TRBV7-8 and TRBJ2-7; TRBD2 is a possible D gene (6 bases). The source is a human donor who either received an allogeneic hematopoietic cell transplant for a myeloid malignancy or was a related donor (not recorded which). Some clones in this sample may be carry-over from other donors' samples. The sample consisted of PBMCs. CDR3 nucleotide sequence: TGTGCCAGCAGCTTAGCGAGGACGGGAGCCTACGAGCAGTACTTC. Amino acids: CASSLARTGAYEQYF.